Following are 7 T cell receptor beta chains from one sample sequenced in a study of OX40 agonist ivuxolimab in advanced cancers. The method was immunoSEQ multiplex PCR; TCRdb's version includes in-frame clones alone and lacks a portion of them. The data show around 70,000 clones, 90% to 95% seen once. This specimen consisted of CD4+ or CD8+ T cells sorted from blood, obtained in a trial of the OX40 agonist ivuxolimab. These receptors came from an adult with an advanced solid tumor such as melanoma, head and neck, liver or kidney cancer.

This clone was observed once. The CDR3 loop reads CAWSLGGGTYEQYF. CDR3 sequence (DNA): TGTGCCTGGTCCCTAGGGGGCGGGACCTACGAGCAGTACTTC. The chain uses TRBV30 and TRBJ2-7; the D gene is possibly TRBD1 (7 bases). The CDR3 runs to 14 residues. Germline values: CDR1 GTSNPN, CDR2 SVGIG (reference sequence). The V end was cut by 5 bases, the J end by 2 bases, with 16 bases between.

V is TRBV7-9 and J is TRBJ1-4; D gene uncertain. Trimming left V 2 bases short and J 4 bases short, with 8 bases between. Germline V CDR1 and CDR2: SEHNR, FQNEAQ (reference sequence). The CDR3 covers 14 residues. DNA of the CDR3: TGTGCCAGCAGCTTATTCCCTCATAATGAAAAACTGTTTTTT. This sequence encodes CASSLFPHNEKLFF.

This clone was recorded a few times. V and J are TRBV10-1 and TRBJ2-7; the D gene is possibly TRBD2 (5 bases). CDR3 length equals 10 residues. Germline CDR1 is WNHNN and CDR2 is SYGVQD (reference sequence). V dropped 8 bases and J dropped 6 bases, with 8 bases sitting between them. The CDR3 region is CASRGGEQYF. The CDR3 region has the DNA TGCGCCAGCCGGGGTGGCGAGCAGTACTTC.

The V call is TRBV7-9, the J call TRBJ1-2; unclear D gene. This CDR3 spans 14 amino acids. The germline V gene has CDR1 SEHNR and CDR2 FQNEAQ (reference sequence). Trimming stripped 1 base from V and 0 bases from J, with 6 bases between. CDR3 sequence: CASSLVQTNYGYTF. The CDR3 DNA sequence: TGTGCCAGCAGCTTAGTGCAGACTAACTATGGCTACACCTTC.

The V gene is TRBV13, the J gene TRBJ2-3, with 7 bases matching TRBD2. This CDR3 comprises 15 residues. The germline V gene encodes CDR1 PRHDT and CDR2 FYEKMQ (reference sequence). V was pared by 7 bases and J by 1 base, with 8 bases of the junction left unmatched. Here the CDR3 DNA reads TGTGCCAGCACCCCGGGGAGCGGGGGCACAGATACGCAGTATTTT. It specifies CASTPGSGGTDTQYF.

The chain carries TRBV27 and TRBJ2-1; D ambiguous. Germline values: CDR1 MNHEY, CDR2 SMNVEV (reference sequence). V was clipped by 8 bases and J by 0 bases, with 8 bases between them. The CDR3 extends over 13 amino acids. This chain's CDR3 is CASGDSSYNEQFF. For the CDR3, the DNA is TGTGCCAGCGGGGATAGCTCCTACAATGAGCAGTTCTTC.

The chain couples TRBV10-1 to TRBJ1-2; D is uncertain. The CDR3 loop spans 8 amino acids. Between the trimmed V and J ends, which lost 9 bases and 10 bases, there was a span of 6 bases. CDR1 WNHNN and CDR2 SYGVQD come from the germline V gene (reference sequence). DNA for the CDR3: TGCGCCAGTCGTTACTACACCTTC. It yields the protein CASRYYTF.